Below, 19 T cell receptor beta chains from the same sample are listed, as sequenced in a study of siplizumab effects on memory and regulatory T cells. Clones were sequenced by immunoSEQ multiplex PCR, and TCRdb holds only the in-frame ones, with some missing. The sample carries around 95,000 clones, 91% recorded once. Sequencing was performed on CD4+ T cells sorted from blood. These receptors were obtained from a human donor in good health.

This clone was seen a single time. An end of the junction differs from the germline gene, which may be a read error. The J gene is TRBJ2-7, the V gene TRBV10-3; possibly TRBD1 or TRBD2 for D (5 bases each). Germline CDR1 is ENHRY and CDR2 is SYGVKD. The CDR3 sequence is 12 residues long. In DNA, the CDR3 is TGTGCCATCAGTGAGTCGATTGAGGGGCCTCTCTTC. Translating gives CAISESIEGPLF.

The chain has TRBV15 and TRBJ1-1; D gene unclear. The CDR3 contains 15 residues. The germline gives CDR1 LNHNV, CDR2 YYDKDF (reference sequence). V was trimmed by 1 base and J by 2 bases, leaving 11 bases between them. For the CDR3, the DNA is TGTGCCACCAGCAGAGGGCCGGGAACAAACACTGAAGCTTTCTTT. Translated, it gives CATSRGPGTNTEAFF.

This chain connects TRBV7-9 to TRBJ2-1, with 9 nucleotides matching TRBD2. Germline V gives CDR1 SEHNR, CDR2 FQNEAQ (reference sequence). This CDR3 region has 17 residues. V dropped 1 base and J dropped 6; count of bases not matched to a gene: 10. The CDR3 DNA reads TGTGCCAGCAGCTTAGGGAAAGCGGGGGGAATCGGCAATGAGCAGTTCTTC. Its protein is CASSLGKAGGIGNEQFF.

J is TRBJ2-5 and V is TRBV5-1, with a weak D call TRBD1 (5 bases). Germline loops: CDR1 SGHRS, CDR2 YFSETQ. This CDR3 region has 14 residues. V was cut by 4 bases and J by 1 base, with 11 bases left in between. CDR3 sequence: CASSAVGVQETQYF. CDR3 in DNA: TGCGCCAGCAGCGCGGTAGGGGTCCAAGAGACCCAGTACTTC.

The V and J genes are TRBV6-1 and TRBJ1-5; no reliable D call. Germline assignment: CDR1 MNHNS and CDR2 SASEGT. V was trimmed by 6 bases and J by 9 bases, leaving 9 bases between them. This CDR3 comprises 11 residues. The CDR3 nucleotides read TGTGCCAGCAGGGAACGGGGGCCCCAGCATTTT. Amino acids: CASRERGPQHF.

This chain joins TRBV6-6 and TRBJ1-2; D gene unclear. CDR1 and CDR2 (germline): MNHNY, SVGAGI (reference sequence). The CDR3 has 16 amino acids. Deletions cut 3 bases from V and 3 bases from J, with 17 bases between. The CDR3 loop is CASSYGRASQDYGYTF. The CDR3 DNA reads TGTGCCAGCAGTTATGGGCGGGCATCCCAGGACTATGGCTACACCTTC.

The gene calls are TRBV7-2 and TRBJ2-1; TRBD2 aligns across 13 bases. Germline V lookup: CDR1 SGHTA, CDR2 FQGNSA. V was clipped by 6 bases and J by 6 bases; unmatched bases: 5. CDR3 length: 15 residues. DNA for the CDR3: TGTGCCAGCAGACTAGCGGGGGGGCGGTTCAATGAGCAGTTCTTC. Amino acid sequence: CASRLAGGRFNEQFF.

Here the CDR3 reads CSVSKDRVPGANVLTF. As DNA, the CDR3 is TGCAGCGTTAGCAAAGACAGGGTCCCTGGGGCCAACGTCCTGACTTTC. The gene calls are TRBV29-1 and TRBJ2-6; 7 bases map to TRBD1. The ends lost 5 bases at V and 2 bases at J; junction bases unmatched: 9. The CDR3 has 16 residues. CDR1 is SQVTM and CDR2 is ANQGSEA in the germline V gene.

The chain employs TRBV11-3 and TRBJ2-7; D is unclear. The CDR3 runs 15 residues. Germline values: CDR1 SGHNT, CDR2 YENEEA. Between the trimmed V and J ends, which lost 1 base and 6 bases, there was a span of 16 bases. The CDR3 loop reads CASSLGVALDPEQYF. The CDR3 coding sequence is TGTGCCAGCAGCTTAGGAGTGGCGTTGGATCCCGAGCAGTACTTC.

The chain combines TRBV27 with TRBJ2-5; D possibly corresponds to TRBD1 (5 bases). In germline, CDR1 is MNHEY, CDR2 SMNVEV (reference sequence). V dropped 2 bases and J dropped 5 bases, with 12 bases sitting between them. This CDR3 comprises 14 residues. The CDR3 is CASSLAVTAETQYF. CDR3 DNA: TGTGCCAGCAGTTTAGCGGTGACAGCCGAGACCCAGTACTTC.

This clone was seen only a few times. The same CDR3 also results from other DNA sequences found in this sample. The genes are TRBV18 and TRBJ1-5; D ambiguous. The CDR3 has 14 amino acids. The V gene lost 1 base and the J gene lost 6 bases, with 10 bases spanning the gap. Germline V gene lookup returns CDR1 KGHSH and CDR2 LQKENI. The CDR3 DNA follows: TGTGCCAGCTCACCACAAAGGGTTGGTCAGCCCCAGCATTTT. Its translation is CASSPQRVGQPQHF.

The rearrangement uses TRBV28 and TRBJ2-2; 7 bases are shared with TRBD1. The CDR3 spans 15 residues. Germline V gene sequence: CDR1 MDHEN, CDR2 SYDVKM. V gave up 2 bases and J gave up 4 bases; unmatched junction bases: 4. The CDR3 spells CASSLGSGGTGELFF. The CDR3 bases are TGTGCCAGCAGTTTAGGGTCAGGGGGCACCGGGGAGCTGTTTTTT.

The chain links TRBV14 to TRBJ2-7; tentatively, D is TRBD1 (6 bases). Looked up from germline, CDR1 is SGHDN and CDR2 is FVKESK. Trimming took 4 bases from V and 1 from J, leaving 11 bases between them. The CDR3 loop spans 14 amino acids. CDR3 residues: CASSPQGISYEQYF. The CDR3 region has the DNA TGTGCCAGCAGCCCACAGGGAATTTCCTACGAGCAGTACTTC.

The gene calls are TRBV25-1 and TRBJ2-7; 9 bases fit TRBD1. CDR1 and CDR2 from the germline V gene are MGHDK and SYGVNS. This CDR3 region has 17 residues. Trimming took 6 bases from V and 0 from J; bases not matched to a gene: 12. The CDR3 loop is CASRSGAGQGSSYEQYF. The CDR3 region has the DNA TGTGCCAGCAGAAGCGGTGCGGGACAGGGTAGCTCCTACGAGCAGTACTTC.

The chain recombines TRBV10-3 with TRBJ1-4; 9 nucleotides line up with TRBD1. The CDR3 has 13 residues. CDR1 and CDR2 (germline): ENHRY, SYGVKD. The J segment lost 6 bases and the V segment lost 11 bases, leaving 7 bases of the junction unmatched. The CDR3: CAARQGDHEKLFF. The DNA for the CDR3 is TGTGCCGCCCGACAGGGGGACCATGAAAAACTGTTTTTT.

V and J are TRBV7-2 and TRBJ1-2, with no clear D. There are 13 residues in the CDR3. The V end lost 5 bases, the J end lost 10 bases, and 17 bases lay between the germline ends. Germline V gene data show CDR1 as SGHTA and CDR2 as FQGNSA. This chain's CDR3 is CASSSLEPRDYTF. DNA of the CDR3: TGTGCCAGCAGCAGTCTCGAGCCCCGGGACTACACCTTC.

This chain uses TRBV18 with TRBJ2-2; TRBD2 might be the D (6 bases). From germline, CDR1 is KGHSH and CDR2 LQKENI. The CDR3 has 16 amino acids. V lost 2 bases and J lost 1, with 11 bases in between. The CDR3, as DNA: TGTGCCAGCTCACCAGGGAGTAGCGGGAACACCGGGGAGCTGTTTTTT. Its protein product is CASSPGSSGNTGELFF.

J is TRBJ2-5 and V is TRBV15; TRBD2 might be the D (5 bases). Trimming left V 0 bases short and J 2 bases short, with 10 bases between. The CDR3 covers 15 residues. CDR1 is LNHNV and CDR2 is YYDKDF in the germline V gene (reference sequence). CDR3 residues: CATSRDSGRQETQYF. CDR3 DNA: TGTGCCACCAGCAGAGATTCGGGGAGACAAGAGACCCAGTACTTC.

The chain joins TRBV9 to TRBJ2-5; TRBD2 aligns across 8 bases. CDR3 length equals 16 residues. Unmatched junction bases numbered 12, after V lost 3 bases and J lost 5 bases. Germline assignment: CDR1 SGDLS and CDR2 YYNGEE. The CDR3 DNA sequence: TGTGCCAGCAGCGGCGGAGGGTCTGCGGGGGGCGAGACCCAGTACTTC. Its protein product is CASSGGGSAGGETQYF.